These T cell receptor beta chains were read from a single sample in a study of CD8+ T cells in alopecia areata. The assay was immunoSEQ multiplex PCR, and TCRdb's table has in-frame clones only and misses some. The sample has about 200,000 clones, roughly 60% seen once. Sequenced material: CD4+ T cells sorted from blood, taken at week 24, from a patient treated with tofacitinib. These receptor sequences come from a human donor with alopecia areata. The CDR3 runs from the conserved cysteine through the conserved F or W. The order of the fields is D gene, V gene, CDR3 protein. A D gene is named only where the DNA matches it firmly.

d_gene: -; v_gene: TRBV29-1; CDR3aa: CSVDLYERGYTEAFF
d_gene: -; v_gene: TRBV9; CDR3aa: CASSAGVSLGELFF
d_gene: -; v_gene: TRBV2; CDR3aa: CASSEDTYEQYF
d_gene: -; v_gene: TRBV29-1; CDR3aa: CSVVGSGEKLFF
d_gene: TRBD1; v_gene: TRBV28; CDR3aa: CASRPTGTGKNRYTF
d_gene: -; v_gene: TRBV5-6; CDR3aa: CASSLRSVAAEAFF
d_gene: -; v_gene: TRBV7-2; CDR3aa: CASSLFSVPLAEQYF
d_gene: -; v_gene: TRBV11-2; CDR3aa: CASSAEQGWDTDTQYF
d_gene: TRBD2; v_gene: TRBV29-1; CDR3aa: CSAKWTSSDTDTQYF
d_gene: -; v_gene: TRBV29-1; CDR3aa: CSVKAGLNTEAFF
d_gene: -; v_gene: TRBV18; CDR3aa: CASSPNGNYEQYF
d_gene: -; v_gene: TRBV7-8; CDR3aa: CASSLAAGAYSQYF
d_gene: -; v_gene: TRBV4-3; CDR3aa: CASSQVTDSNYGYTF
d_gene: TRBD2; v_gene: TRBV18; CDR3aa: CASSPPRLAGQETQYF
d_gene: -; v_gene: TRBV30; CDR3aa: CAWKTVEYYGYTF
d_gene: -; v_gene: TRBV4-3; CDR3aa: CASSQEVGGGAAEAFF
d_gene: -; v_gene: TRBV29-1; CDR3aa: CSVFVPSYNEQFF
d_gene: TRBD2; v_gene: TRBV11-2; CDR3aa: CASSSVERGLNEQFF